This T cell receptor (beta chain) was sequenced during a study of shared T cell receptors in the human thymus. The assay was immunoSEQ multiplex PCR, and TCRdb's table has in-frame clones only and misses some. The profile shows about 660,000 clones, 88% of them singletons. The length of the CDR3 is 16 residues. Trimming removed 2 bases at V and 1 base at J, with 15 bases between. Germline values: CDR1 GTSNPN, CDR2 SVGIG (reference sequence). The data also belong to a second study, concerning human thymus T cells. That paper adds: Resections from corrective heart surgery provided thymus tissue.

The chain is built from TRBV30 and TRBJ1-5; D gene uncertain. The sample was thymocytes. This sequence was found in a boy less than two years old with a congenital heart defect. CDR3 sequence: CAWSPSSMVSNQPQHF. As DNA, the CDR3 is TGTGCCTGGAGTCCCTCGAGCATGGTCAGCAATCAGCCCCAGCATTTT.